This TCR beta chain was sequenced during a study of vaccination effects on CD4 cells after COVID-19. Whole-study context: Two doses of BNT162b2 or mRNA-1273 vaccine were administered to participants.

The repertoire was sequenced with immunoSEQ multiplex PCR; TCRdb's copy has only in-frame clones and lacks some. The repertoire consists of tens of thousands of clones, with roughly 69% occurring once and the leading ten covering over 15%. The ViraFEST assay expanded antigen-specific CD4+ T cells with viral peptide pools before sequencing. The culture ran for less than 12 days, and then CD4+ T cells were isolated. The infection with SARS-CoV-2 (confirmed by PCR) occurred in this person between March and December 2020. This clone appeared a single time. Its target is not known. The germline V gene encodes CDR1 KGHSH and CDR2 LQKENI. The CDR3 is 14 residues long. The trim removed 4 bases at V and 8 bases at J, leaving 10 bases unmatched.

Specimen: CD4+ T cells from PBMCs cultured with HCoV-NL63 spike peptides, collected before COVID-19 vaccination. The rearrangement uses TRBV18 and TRBJ1-2; TRBD1 agrees at 7 bases. The sequence was obtained from a human donor who had a prior SARS-CoV-2 infection. CDR3 sequence (DNA): TGTGCCAGCTCACAACCGGACAGGTTTCCGGGCTACACCTTC. It codes for CASSQPDRFPGYTF.